Sequencing of this TCR beta chain was carried out in a study of radiotherapy plus CTLA-4 blockade in lung cancer. Study-level information: Patients showed objective responses in 15% to 20% of cases and disease control in 31%.

Treatment of patients with chemo-refractory metastatic non-small-cell lung cancer consisted of focal radiation plus CTLA-4 blockade with ipilimumab. Study-wide results and caveats: TCR clones originating in tumors grew in number in blood after radiotherapy plus ipilimumab.

Trimming stripped 5 bases from V and 0 bases from J, with 8 bases between. Per germline, CDR1 SGDLS and CDR2 YYNGEE. This CDR3 comprises 13 residues. Regarding this clone: What it binds is unknown.

Some clones are missing from TCRdb's copy, which holds only in-frame ones; the method was immunoSEQ multiplex PCR. Among about 78,000 clones listed, around nine tenths were seen once. This specimen consisted of peripheral blood, obtained from a patient treated with radiotherapy plus ipilimumab. The origin of this receptor is a human donor with non-small cell lung cancer who had stable disease on radiotherapy plus ipilimumab. The chain has TRBV9 and TRBJ1-2; D unresolved. The CDR3 region has the DNA TGTGCCAGCAGTGGGTTTCCTAACTATGGCTACACCTTC. It yields the protein CASSGFPNYGYTF.